This TCR beta chain comes out of a study of T-cell reconstitution after alpha-beta-depleted transplantation in children. Per the germline V gene, CDR1 is DFQATT and CDR2 is SNEGSKA (reference sequence). The ends lost 8 bases at V and 4 bases at J; junction bases unmatched: 12. The CDR3 extends over 14 amino acids. This clonotype was seen at least ten times. Unique molecular identifiers tagged the TCRbeta library. In TCRdb, the PCR reads were re-called with MiXCR into one record per CDR3 protein. Of roughly 200,000 distinct CDR3 sequences listed, about 6.4% were seen once; the top ten hold 3% to 3.5%. The starting material was PBMCs from the stem cell graft donor, obtained from the stem cell graft. The source is a human donor who donated a stem cell graft to a child with Wiskott-Aldrich syndrome. V gene TRBV20-1 combines with J gene TRBJ2-3; TRBD2 matches 7 bases. CDR3 residues: CSPKGGTGSDTQYF. The CDR3 nucleotides read TGCAGTCCGAAGGGAGGGACGGGGTCAGATACGCAGTATTTT.